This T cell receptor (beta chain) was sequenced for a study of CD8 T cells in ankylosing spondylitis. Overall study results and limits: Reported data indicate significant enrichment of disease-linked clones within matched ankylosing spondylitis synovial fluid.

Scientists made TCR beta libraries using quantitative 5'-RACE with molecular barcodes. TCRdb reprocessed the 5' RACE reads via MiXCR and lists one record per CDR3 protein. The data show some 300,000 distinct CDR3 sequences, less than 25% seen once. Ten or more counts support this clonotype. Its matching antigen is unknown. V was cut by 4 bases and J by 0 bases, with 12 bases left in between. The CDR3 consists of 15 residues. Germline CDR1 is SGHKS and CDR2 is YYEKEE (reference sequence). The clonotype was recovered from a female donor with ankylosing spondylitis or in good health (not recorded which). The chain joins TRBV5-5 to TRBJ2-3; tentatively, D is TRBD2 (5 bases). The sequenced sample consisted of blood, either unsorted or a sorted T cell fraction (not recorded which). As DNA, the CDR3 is TGTGCCAGCAGCCCGAGCGGACCTAGCACAGATACGCAGTATTTT. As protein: CASSPSGPSTDTQYF.